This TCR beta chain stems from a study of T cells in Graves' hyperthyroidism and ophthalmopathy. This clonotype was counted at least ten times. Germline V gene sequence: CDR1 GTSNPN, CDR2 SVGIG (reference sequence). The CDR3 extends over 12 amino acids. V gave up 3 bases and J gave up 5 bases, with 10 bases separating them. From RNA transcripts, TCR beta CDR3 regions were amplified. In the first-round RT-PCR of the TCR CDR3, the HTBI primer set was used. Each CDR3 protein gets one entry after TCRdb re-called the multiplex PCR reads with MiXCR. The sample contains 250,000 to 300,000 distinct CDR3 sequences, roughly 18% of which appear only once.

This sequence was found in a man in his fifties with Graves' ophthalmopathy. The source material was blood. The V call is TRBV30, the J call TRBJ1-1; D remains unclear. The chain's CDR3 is CAWRLERTEAFF. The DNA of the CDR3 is TGTGCCTGGAGACTTGAGAGAACTGAAGCTTTCTTT. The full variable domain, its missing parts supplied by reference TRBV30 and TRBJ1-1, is SQTIHQWPATLVQPVGSPLSLECTVEGTSNPNLYWYRQAAGRGLQLLFYSVGIGQISSEVPQNLSASRPQDRQFILSSKKLLLSDSGFYLCAWRLERTEAFFGQGTRLTVV.